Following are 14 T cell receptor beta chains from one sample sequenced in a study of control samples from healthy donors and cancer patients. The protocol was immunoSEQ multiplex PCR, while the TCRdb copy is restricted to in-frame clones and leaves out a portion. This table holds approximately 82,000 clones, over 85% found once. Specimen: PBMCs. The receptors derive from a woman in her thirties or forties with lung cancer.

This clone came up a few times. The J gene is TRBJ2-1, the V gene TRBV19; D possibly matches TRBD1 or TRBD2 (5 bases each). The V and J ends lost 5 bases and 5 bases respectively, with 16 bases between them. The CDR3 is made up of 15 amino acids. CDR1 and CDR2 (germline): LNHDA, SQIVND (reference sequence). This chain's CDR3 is CASSPGTQRNNEQFF. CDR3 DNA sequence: TGTGCCAGTAGTCCCGGGACCCAGAGAAACAATGAGCAGTTCTTC. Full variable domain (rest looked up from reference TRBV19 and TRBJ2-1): DGGITQSPKYLFRKEGQNVTLSCEQNLNHDAMYWYRQDPGQGLRLIYYSQIVNDFQKGDIAEGYSVSREKKESFPLTVTSAQKNPTAFYLCASSPGTQRNNEQFFGPGTRLTVL.

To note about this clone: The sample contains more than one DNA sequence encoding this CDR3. The CDR3 reads CASSGRGNQPQHF. Here the CDR3 DNA reads TGTGCCAGTAGTGGCAGGGGAAATCAGCCCCAGCATTTT. This sequence joins TRBV19 and TRBJ1-5; a possible D gene is TRBD1 (6 bases). Trimming pared 5 bases from V and 4 bases from J, leaving 9 bases between. The CDR3 is 13 residues long. The germline gives CDR1 LNHDA, CDR2 SQIVND (reference sequence).

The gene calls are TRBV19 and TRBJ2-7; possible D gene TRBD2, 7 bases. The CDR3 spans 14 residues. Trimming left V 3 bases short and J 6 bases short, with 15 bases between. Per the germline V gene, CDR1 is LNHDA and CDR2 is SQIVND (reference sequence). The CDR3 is CASSIGAGAREQYF. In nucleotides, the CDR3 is TGTGCCAGTAGTATTGGCGCGGGGGCTCGCGAGCAGTACTTC.

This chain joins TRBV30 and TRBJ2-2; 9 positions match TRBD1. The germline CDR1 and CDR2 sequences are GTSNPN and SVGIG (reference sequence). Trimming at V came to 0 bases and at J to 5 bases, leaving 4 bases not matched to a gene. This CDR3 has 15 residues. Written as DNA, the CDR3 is TGTGCCTGGAGTGTACAGGGGGCGGGTACCGGGGAGCTGTTTTTT. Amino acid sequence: CAWSVQGAGTGELFF.

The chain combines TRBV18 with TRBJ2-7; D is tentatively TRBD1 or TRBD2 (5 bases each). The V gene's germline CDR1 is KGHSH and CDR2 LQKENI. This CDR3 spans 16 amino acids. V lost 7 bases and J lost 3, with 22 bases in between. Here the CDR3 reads CASWTGSGTADYEQYF. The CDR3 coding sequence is TGTGCCAGCTGGACCGGGTCCGGGACCGCAGACTACGAGCAGTACTTC.

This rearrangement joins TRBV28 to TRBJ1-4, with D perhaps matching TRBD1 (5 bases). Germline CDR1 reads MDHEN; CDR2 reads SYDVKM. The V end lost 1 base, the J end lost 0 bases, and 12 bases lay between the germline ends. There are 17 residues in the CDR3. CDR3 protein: CASSLFWGPTTNEKLFF. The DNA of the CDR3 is TGTGCCAGCAGTTTATTTTGGGGACCAACAACTAATGAAAAACTGTTTTTT.

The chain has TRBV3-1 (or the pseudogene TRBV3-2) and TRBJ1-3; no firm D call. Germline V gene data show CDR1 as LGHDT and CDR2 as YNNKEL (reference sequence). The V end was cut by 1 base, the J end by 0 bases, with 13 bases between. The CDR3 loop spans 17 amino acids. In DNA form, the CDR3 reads TGTGCCAGCAGCCAAGTAGCGGCAGGACTCTCTGGAAACACCATATATTTT. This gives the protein CASSQVAAGLSGNTIYF.

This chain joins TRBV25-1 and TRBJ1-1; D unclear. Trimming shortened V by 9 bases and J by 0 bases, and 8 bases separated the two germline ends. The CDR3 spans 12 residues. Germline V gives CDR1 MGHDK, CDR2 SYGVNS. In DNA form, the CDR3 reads TGTGCCAGTTGGGCGATGAACACTGAAGCTTTCTTT. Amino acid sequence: CASWAMNTEAFF.

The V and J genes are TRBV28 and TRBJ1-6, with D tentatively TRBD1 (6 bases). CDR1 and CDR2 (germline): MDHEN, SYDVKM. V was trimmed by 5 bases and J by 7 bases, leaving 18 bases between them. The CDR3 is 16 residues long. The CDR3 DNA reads TGTGCCAGCAGTGTCCGGGACAACACACGGAATTCACCCCTCCACTTT. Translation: CASSVRDNTRNSPLHF.

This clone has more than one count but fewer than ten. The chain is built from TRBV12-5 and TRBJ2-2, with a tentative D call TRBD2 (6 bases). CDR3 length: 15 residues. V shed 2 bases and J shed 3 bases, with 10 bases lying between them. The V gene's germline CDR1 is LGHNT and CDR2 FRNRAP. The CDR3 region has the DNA TGTGCTAGTGGTTTGTTCAGGGAGGACACCGGGGAGCTGTTTTTT. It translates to CASGLFREDTGELFF. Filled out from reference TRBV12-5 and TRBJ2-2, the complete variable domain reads DARVTQTPRHKVTEMGQEVTMRCQPILGHNTVFWYRQTMMQGLELLAYFRNRAPLDDSGMPKDRFSAEMPDATLATLKIQPSEPRDSAVYFCASGLFREDTGELFFGEGSRLTVL.

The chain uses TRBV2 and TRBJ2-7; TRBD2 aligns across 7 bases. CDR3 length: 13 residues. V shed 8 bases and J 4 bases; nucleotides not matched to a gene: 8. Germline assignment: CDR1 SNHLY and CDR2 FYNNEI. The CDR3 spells CASDPGTIYEQYF. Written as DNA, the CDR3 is TGTGCCAGCGACCCCGGGACTATATACGAGCAGTACTTC.

The CDR3 region is CATSDLRRGGQETQYF. In DNA form, the CDR3 reads TGTGCCACCAGTGATTTGCGCAGGGGGGGGCAAGAGACCCAGTACTTC. The V gene is TRBV24-1, the J gene TRBJ2-5; D is tentatively TRBD1 or TRBD2 (7 bases each). Germline loops: CDR1 KGHDR, CDR2 SFDVKD. The CDR3 runs to 16 residues. Trimming removed 0 bases from V and 2 bases from J, with 12 bases in between.

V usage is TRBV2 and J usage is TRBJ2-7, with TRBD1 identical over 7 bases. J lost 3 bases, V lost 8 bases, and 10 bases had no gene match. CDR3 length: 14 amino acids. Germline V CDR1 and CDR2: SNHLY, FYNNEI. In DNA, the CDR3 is TGTGCCAGCCGCGGCCTGGGACAGAACTACGAGCAGTACTTC. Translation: CASRGLGQNYEQYF. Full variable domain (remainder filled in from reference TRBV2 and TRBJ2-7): EPEVTQTPSHQVTQMGQEVILRCVPISNHLYFYWYRQILGQKVEFLVSFYNNEISEKSEIFDDQFSVERPDGSNFTLKIRSTKLEDSAMYFCASRGLGQNYEQYFGPGTRLTVT.

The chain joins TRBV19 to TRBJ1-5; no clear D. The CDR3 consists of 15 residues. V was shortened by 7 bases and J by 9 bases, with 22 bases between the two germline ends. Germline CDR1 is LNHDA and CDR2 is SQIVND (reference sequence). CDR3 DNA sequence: TGTGCCAGTACCCCCTCCTCGGACCCCCCGCGGCCCCAGCATTTT. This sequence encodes CASTPSSDPPRPQHF.